This T cell receptor (beta chain) was documented in a study of early T cells in non-severe SARS-CoV-2 infection. Study findings and constraints: In VDJdb matching, anti-spike CD8 responses were favored while private and CD4 specificities went missing.

Concerning this clonotype: Its specificity is not known.

The TCR library protocol attached unique molecular identifiers to the individual cDNA molecules. In TCRdb, the 5' RACE reads were re-called with MiXCR into one record per CDR3 protein. The profile covers about 71,000 distinct CDR3 sequences, with approximately 15% appearing a single time and 11% to 15% taken by the ten largest. V shed 6 bases and J shed 6 bases, with 15 bases lying between them. Germline CDR1 SGHAT, CDR2 FQNNGV. The CDR3 is 14 residues long. Sequenced input: whole blood. J is TRBJ2-1 and V is TRBV11-2; D may be TRBD1 or TRBD2 (5 bases each). This receptor was obtained from an adult who was a healthcare worker with PCR-confirmed SARS-CoV-2 infection or an uninfected control (not recorded which). CDR3: CASRPIEGRNEQFF. DNA for the CDR3: TGTGCCAGCAGACCGATCGAGGGGCGCAATGAGCAGTTCTTC. The full variable domain, with the rest looked up from reference TRBV11-2 and TRBJ2-1, is EAGVAQSPRYKIIEKRQSVAFWCNPISGHATLYWYQQILGQGPKLLIQFQNNGVVDDSQLPKDRFSAERLKGVDSTLKIQPAKLEDSAVYLCASRPIEGRNEQFFGPGTRLTVL.